What follows describes a single T cell receptor beta chain. This CDR3 spans 15 amino acids. The V end lost 7 bases, the J end lost 4 bases, and 14 bases lay between the germline ends. A quantity of about 0.5 to 1 ug RNA underwent reverse transcription using random hexamers. TCRdb processed the immunoSEQ multiplex PCR reads anew with MiXCR; each CDR3 protein has one entry. The table lists approximately 200,000 distinct CDR3 sequences, roughly 94% of them singletons. This specimen comes from a study of CD8 T cells in Susac syndrome. The multiple sclerosis control group comprised treatment-naive patients with stable or active relapsing-remitting disease.

The sequencing input was CD4+ T cells from PBMCs. The receptor was derived from a human donor with multiple sclerosis. The chain has TRBV12-3 or TRBV12-4 and TRBJ2-6; D possibly uses TRBD1 or TRBD2 (6 bases each). CDR3 in DNA: TGTGCCAGCACCCGATGGGGGGCCGGGGCCAACGTCCTGACTTTC. Translating it yields CASTRWGAGANVLTF.